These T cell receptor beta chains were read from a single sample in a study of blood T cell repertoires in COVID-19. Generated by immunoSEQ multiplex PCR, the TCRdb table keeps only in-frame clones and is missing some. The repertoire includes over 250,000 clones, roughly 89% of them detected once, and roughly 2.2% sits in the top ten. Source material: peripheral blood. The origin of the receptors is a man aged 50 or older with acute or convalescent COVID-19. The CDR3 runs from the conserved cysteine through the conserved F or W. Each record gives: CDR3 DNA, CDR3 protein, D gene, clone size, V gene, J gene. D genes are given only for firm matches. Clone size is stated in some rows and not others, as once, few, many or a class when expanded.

CDR3 DNA: TGTGCCAGCTTCCCCGGCCCTGCAGGGGGCATTGATGGCTACACCTTC
CDR3 protein: CASFPGPAGGIDGYTF
D gene: TRBD1
clone size: once
V gene: TRBV18
J gene: TRBJ1-2

CDR3 DNA: TGTGCCAGCTCAGGGGCAGGGAATCAGCCCCAGCATTTT
CDR3 protein: CASSGAGNQPQHF
D gene: .
clone size: .
V gene: TRBV18
J gene: TRBJ1-5

CDR3 DNA: TGTGCCAGCAGCCAGGGAGGGACTAGAGGGACCCAGTACTTC
CDR3 protein: CASSQGGTRGTQYF
D gene: TRBD2
clone size: once
V gene: TRBV7-3
J gene: TRBJ2-5

CDR3 DNA: TGTGCCAGCAAATCCGAGAGGGCCTCCTACGAGCAGTACTTC
CDR3 protein: CASKSERASYEQYF
D gene: .
clone size: .
V gene: TRBV6-6
J gene: TRBJ2-7

CDR3 DNA: TGTGCCAGTAGTACCGCGGGGGTAGATGGCTACACCTTC
CDR3 protein: CASSTAGVDGYTF
D gene: .
clone size: .
V gene: TRBV19
J gene: TRBJ1-2

CDR3 DNA: TGTGCCAGCAGCCTCGGGACTAGCTTAGGGACCCAGTACTTC
CDR3 protein: CASSLGTSLGTQYF
D gene: TRBD2
clone size: .
V gene: TRBV14
J gene: TRBJ2-5

CDR3 DNA: TGTGCCAGCAGCACTCGACAGGGGCCGATCTATGGCTACACCTTC
CDR3 protein: CASSTRQGPIYGYTF
D gene: TRBD1
clone size: few
V gene: TRBV7-6
J gene: TRBJ1-2

CDR3 DNA: TGTGCCAGCAGCGTAGCTGGGACTAGGGAAGAGACCCAGTACTTC
CDR3 protein: CASSVAGTREETQYF
D gene: TRBD2
clone size: .
V gene: TRBV9
J gene: TRBJ2-5

CDR3 DNA: TGTGCCAGCAGGAGAGCCGGACAGGGGGCGAAGGGCTACACCTTC
CDR3 protein: CASRRAGQGAKGYTF
D gene: TRBD1
clone size: .
V gene: TRBV6-5
J gene: TRBJ1-2

CDR3 DNA: TGTGCCAGCAGCATCTTCGCTCCAGGCTCTGGAAACACCATATATTTT
CDR3 protein: CASSIFAPGSGNTIYF
D gene: .
clone size: .
V gene: TRBV27
J gene: TRBJ1-3

CDR3 DNA: TGTGCCAGCAGCTCCCTGGGACTCAACAATGAGCAGTTCTTC
CDR3 protein: CASSSLGLNNEQFF
D gene: .
clone size: .
V gene: TRBV7-3
J gene: TRBJ2-1

CDR3 DNA: TGCGCCAGCAGCCAGGGTGGGGGCCGAAACACCATATATTTT
CDR3 protein: CASSQGGGRNTIYF
D gene: .
clone size: .
V gene: TRBV4-1
J gene: TRBJ1-3

CDR3 DNA: TGTGCCAGCAGCAAACGGGGAGGCTCGGGCACTGAAGCTTTCTTT
CDR3 protein: CASSKRGGSGTEAFF
D gene: .
clone size: .
V gene: TRBV7-9
J gene: TRBJ1-1

CDR3 DNA: TGCGCCAGCAGTCAATCAGGTCAGGGGAACACCGGGGAGCTGTTTTTT
CDR3 protein: CASSQSGQGNTGELFF
D gene: .
clone size: .
V gene: TRBV23-1
J gene: TRBJ2-2

CDR3 DNA: TGTGCCAGCAGCTTAGGCGGGGTGACTTTCTTT
CDR3 protein: CASSLGGVTFF
D gene: .
clone size: .
V gene: TRBV11-2
J gene: TRBJ1-1

CDR3 DNA: TGTGCCAGCTCACCAGCAGGGGCTGGGAATGAGCAGTTCTTC
CDR3 protein: CASSPAGAGNEQFF
D gene: .
clone size: .
V gene: TRBV18
J gene: TRBJ2-1

CDR3 DNA: TGTGCCAGCAGCTTAGAAGGGACTAGCGGTTACGAGCAGTACTTC
CDR3 protein: CASSLEGTSGYEQYF
D gene: TRBD2
clone size: .
V gene: TRBV7-6
J gene: TRBJ2-7

CDR3 DNA: TGTGCCAGCACCACACAGGAAGATCAGCCCCAGCATTTT
CDR3 protein: CASTTQEDQPQHF
D gene: .
clone size: .
V gene: TRBV2
J gene: TRBJ1-5

CDR3 DNA: TGTGCCAGCAGCCCCCCCGGGACAGGGGCCTACGAGCAGTACTTC
CDR3 protein: CASSPPGTGAYEQYF
D gene: TRBD1
clone size: many
V gene: TRBV6-2/TRBV6-3
J gene: TRBJ2-7

CDR3 DNA: TGCGCCAGCACGCGAGCGGGGCTGAAGGACGAGCAGTACTTC
CDR3 protein: CASTRAGLKDEQYF
D gene: TRBD2
clone size: .
V gene: TRBV10-2
J gene: TRBJ2-7

CDR3 DNA: TGTGCCAGCAGTGGTGACAGAACAAGGAATGAGCAGTTCTTC
CDR3 protein: CASSGDRTRNEQFF
D gene: .
clone size: .
V gene: TRBV2
J gene: TRBJ2-1

CDR3 DNA: TGTGCCAGCCAAAGGGGAAACCAAGAGACCCAGTACTTC
CDR3 protein: CASQRGNQETQYF
D gene: .
clone size: once
V gene: TRBV9
J gene: TRBJ2-5

CDR3 DNA: TGTGCCAGCAGTTACGGCAGGGATCAGCCCCAGCATTTT
CDR3 protein: CASSYGRDQPQHF
D gene: .
clone size: .
V gene: TRBV12-3/TRBV12-4
J gene: TRBJ1-5

CDR3 DNA: TGTGCCTGGAGCCCCTCTAGGGGTTTACTCTATGGCTACACCTTC
CDR3 protein: CAWSPSRGLLYGYTF
D gene: .
clone size: few
V gene: TRBV30
J gene: TRBJ1-2

CDR3 DNA: TGTGCCAGCAGCCAAAGGGAGGTGGATGGCTACACCTTC
CDR3 protein: CASSQREVDGYTF
D gene: .
clone size: .
V gene: TRBV3-1/TRBV3-2
J gene: TRBJ1-2

CDR3 DNA: TGTGCCTGGAGCCGACAGAGTTACTATGGCTACACCTTC
CDR3 protein: CAWSRQSYYGYTF
D gene: .
clone size: .
V gene: TRBV30
J gene: TRBJ1-2

CDR3 DNA: TGCGCCAGCAGCCCGACCGGACAGAGTATGAACACTGAAGCTTTCTTT
CDR3 protein: CASSPTGQSMNTEAFF
D gene: .
clone size: .
V gene: TRBV5-1
J gene: TRBJ1-1

CDR3 DNA: TGTGCCAGCAGTGACGGGCGGGGGGACACTGAAGCTTTCTTT
CDR3 protein: CASSDGRGDTEAFF
D gene: .
clone size: .
V gene: TRBV2
J gene: TRBJ1-1

CDR3 DNA: TGTGCCAGCAGCCCTCGACTAGCGGGGGTGGGCGGGGAGCTGTTTTTT
CDR3 protein: CASSPRLAGVGGELFF
D gene: TRBD2
clone size: .
V gene: TRBV7-3
J gene: TRBJ2-2

CDR3 DNA: TGTGCCAGCAGTTACAGTCATGAAGCTTTCTTT
CDR3 protein: CASSYSHEAFF
D gene: .
clone size: many
V gene: TRBV12-3/TRBV12-4
J gene: TRBJ1-1

CDR3 DNA: TGTGCCAGCAGTGGCCGGACAGACTCATCCCCCCCAGATACGCAGTATTTT
CDR3 protein: CASSGRTDSSPPDTQYF
D gene: .
clone size: .
V gene: TRBV25-1
J gene: TRBJ2-3

CDR3 DNA: TGCGCCAGCAGTTACGGGATCTATGGCTACACCTTC
CDR3 protein: CASSYGIYGYTF
D gene: .
clone size: .
V gene: TRBV5-1
J gene: TRBJ1-2

CDR3 DNA: TGTGCCATCAGGATAAAGGGGAATGAGCAGTTCTTC
CDR3 protein: CAIRIKGNEQFF
D gene: .
clone size: few
V gene: TRBV10-3
J gene: TRBJ2-1

CDR3 DNA: TGTGCCAGCAGCTTCGGACACCTTCATAACTATGGCTACACCTTC
CDR3 protein: CASSFGHLHNYGYTF
D gene: .
clone size: .
V gene: TRBV5-6
J gene: TRBJ1-2

CDR3 DNA: TGTGCCAGCAGCGTCCACGGAGGCTACAATGAGCAGTTCTTC
CDR3 protein: CASSVHGGYNEQFF
D gene: .
clone size: .
V gene: TRBV9
J gene: TRBJ2-1

CDR3 DNA: TGCGCCAGCAGCGACGGGACTAGCGGGGGGGCGGATACGCAGTATTTT
CDR3 protein: CASSDGTSGGADTQYF
D gene: TRBD2
clone size: once
V gene: TRBV5-1
J gene: TRBJ2-3

CDR3 DNA: TGTGCCAGCAGTTTTTCGGGCGAGCAGTACTTC
CDR3 protein: CASSFSGEQYF
D gene: .
clone size: .
V gene: TRBV12-3/TRBV12-4
J gene: TRBJ2-7

CDR3 DNA: TGTGCCAACCAACTCGGGACAGAGAACACTGAAGCTTTCTTT
CDR3 protein: CANQLGTENTEAFF
D gene: TRBD1
clone size: .
V gene: TRBV2
J gene: TRBJ1-1

CDR3 DNA: TGTGCCAGCAGCGCTAGCGGGGGGGCCAGAGAGACCCAGTACTTC
CDR3 protein: CASSASGGARETQYF
D gene: TRBD2
clone size: few
V gene: TRBV7-2
J gene: TRBJ2-5

CDR3 DNA: TGTGCCTGGAGTGTCGACAGTACGTCCTACGAGCAGTACTTC
CDR3 protein: CAWSVDSTSYEQYF
D gene: .
clone size: .
V gene: TRBV30
J gene: TRBJ2-7

CDR3 DNA: TGCGCCAGCAGCCAGCTAGGGGGAGAGACCCAGTACTTC
CDR3 protein: CASSQLGGETQYF
D gene: .
clone size: .
V gene: TRBV4-1
J gene: TRBJ2-5

CDR3 DNA: TGCGCCAGCAGCTTCGACAGAACCTCCTACGAGCAGTACTTC
CDR3 protein: CASSFDRTSYEQYF
D gene: .
clone size: .
V gene: TRBV5-1
J gene: TRBJ2-7

CDR3 DNA: TGTGCCAGCAGCCCAGGACACTCCTACGAGCAGTACTTC
CDR3 protein: CASSPGHSYEQYF
D gene: .
clone size: .
V gene: TRBV3-1/TRBV3-2
J gene: TRBJ2-7

CDR3 DNA: TGTGCCAGCTCCCAAGGGACACGGAGCTACGAGCAGTACTTC
CDR3 protein: CASSQGTRSYEQYF
D gene: .
clone size: .
V gene: TRBV18
J gene: TRBJ2-7

CDR3 DNA: TGTGCCAGCAGCTTAATTATCTCTGGCTACACCTTC
CDR3 protein: CASSLIISGYTF
D gene: .
clone size: .
V gene: TRBV7-9
J gene: TRBJ1-2

CDR3 DNA: TGTGCCAGCAGCTACAGGGGTCGGGGCACAGATACGCAGTATTTT
CDR3 protein: CASSYRGRGTDTQYF
D gene: TRBD1
clone size: .
V gene: TRBV7-8
J gene: TRBJ2-3

CDR3 DNA: TGTGCCAGCAGCTTGGGCCCGGGACAGGGGGCAGGTGGCAATCAGCCCCAGCATTTT
CDR3 protein: CASSLGPGQGAGGNQPQHF
D gene: TRBD1
clone size: once
V gene: TRBV5-5
J gene: TRBJ1-5

CDR3 DNA: TGTGCCAGCAGCCAGGGTATTCAGGCCGGGGAGCTGTTTTTT
CDR3 protein: CASSQGIQAGELFF
D gene: .
clone size: .
V gene: TRBV7-2
J gene: TRBJ2-2

CDR3 DNA: TGTGCCAGCAGCTCCTCCCGTGAGGGGGGGGATACGCAGTATTTT
CDR3 protein: CASSSSREGGDTQYF
D gene: .
clone size: .
V gene: TRBV11-3
J gene: TRBJ2-3

CDR3 DNA: TGTGCCAGCAGCTTCGGTCCACAAGAGACCCAGTACTTC
CDR3 protein: CASSFGPQETQYF
D gene: .
clone size: .
V gene: TRBV7-3
J gene: TRBJ2-5

CDR3 DNA: TGTGCCAGCAGCGTAGGAGCGGGGGGGCCAGAGACCCAGTACTTC
CDR3 protein: CASSVGAGGPETQYF
D gene: TRBD2
clone size: .
V gene: TRBV9
J gene: TRBJ2-5

CDR3 DNA: TGTGCCAGCAGCCAAAGGGGACACTACAATGAGCAGTTCTTC
CDR3 protein: CASSQRGHYNEQFF
D gene: .
clone size: .
V gene: TRBV3-1/TRBV3-2
J gene: TRBJ2-1

CDR3 DNA: TGTGCCAGCAGCTTGAGACAGGGGGGTGGCTACACCTTC
CDR3 protein: CASSLRQGGGYTF
D gene: TRBD1
clone size: .
V gene: TRBV7-9
J gene: TRBJ1-2

CDR3 DNA: TGTGCCAGCAGCGAGGGGGGGATCACAGATACGCAGTATTTT
CDR3 protein: CASSEGGITDTQYF
D gene: .
clone size: once
V gene: TRBV9
J gene: TRBJ2-3

CDR3 DNA: TGTGCCAGCAGAGTCCCGGGAGGACAAAACTATGGCTACACCTTC
CDR3 protein: CASRVPGGQNYGYTF
D gene: .
clone size: few
V gene: TRBV7-2
J gene: TRBJ1-2

CDR3 DNA: TGTGCCAGCAGAGTACAGGGGGTTAACACTGAAGCTTTCTTT
CDR3 protein: CASRVQGVNTEAFF
D gene: TRBD1
clone size: .
V gene: TRBV5-4
J gene: TRBJ1-1

CDR3 DNA: TGTGCCAGTAGTATAGATTGGATGAGACAAGGTGAGCAGTTCTTC
CDR3 protein: CASSIDWMRQGEQFF
D gene: .
clone size: .
V gene: TRBV19
J gene: TRBJ2-1